These T cell receptor beta chains were read from a single sample in a study of blood T cell repertoires in COVID-19. Only in-frame clones appear in the TCRdb table, and some are missing; sequencing was by immunoSEQ multiplex PCR. Of some 390,000 clones in the sample, nearly 90% were seen once. The sequenced material came from PBMCs or T cells enriched from blood (not recorded which). The receptors come from a woman in her twenties or thirties who had recovered from COVID-19. Both conserved end residues are part of each CDR3. Fields, in order: V gene, J gene, clone size, D gene, CDR3 protein, CDR3 DNA. A D gene is named only where the DNA matches it firmly. Only part of the rows carry a size: once, few, many, or a class if the clone is expanded.

v_gene: TRBV19
j_gene: TRBJ1-5
abundance: once
d_gene: NA
CDR3aa: CASTSDRARNQPQHF
CDR3nt: TGTGCCAGTACTTCCGACAGAGCTCGCAATCAGCCCCAGCATTTT

v_gene: TRBV5-1
j_gene: TRBJ2-1
abundance: once
d_gene: TRBD1
CDR3aa: CASSASGQGLNEQFF
CDR3nt: TGCGCCAGCAGCGCGTCGGGACAGGGCCTCAATGAGCAGTTCTTC

v_gene: TRBV19
j_gene: TRBJ2-3
abundance: once
d_gene: TRBD1
CDR3aa: CASSTPGTGATDTQYF
CDR3nt: TGTGCCAGTAGTACCCCCGGGACAGGGGCCACAGATACGCAGTATTTT

v_gene: TRBV27
j_gene: TRBJ1-2
abundance: NA
d_gene: TRBD1
CDR3aa: CASSLEPPRTGTNYGYTF
CDR3nt: TGTGCCAGCAGTTTAGAGCCCCCAAGGACAGGGACTAACTATGGCTACACCTTC

v_gene: TRBV13
j_gene: TRBJ2-1
abundance: NA
d_gene: TRBD1
CDR3aa: CASSFSYDRGRLNEQFF
CDR3nt: TGTGCCAGCAGCTTTAGCTATGACAGGGGGCGCCTGAATGAGCAGTTCTTC

v_gene: TRBV20-1
j_gene: TRBJ2-1
abundance: NA
d_gene: NA
CDR3aa: CSASPGGNEQFF
CDR3nt: TGCAGTGCTAGTCCCGGGGGCAATGAGCAGTTCTTC

v_gene: TRBV6-5
j_gene: TRBJ2-2
abundance: NA
d_gene: NA
CDR3aa: CASSRGKAGELFF
CDR3nt: TGTGCCAGCAGTCGCGGGAAGGCCGGGGAGCTGTTTTTT

v_gene: TRBV19
j_gene: TRBJ2-7
abundance: NA
d_gene: TRBD2
CDR3aa: CASSDRTSGSYEQYF
CDR3nt: TGTGCCAGTAGTGACCGGACTAGCGGGAGCTACGAGCAGTACTTC

v_gene: TRBV7-2
j_gene: TRBJ1-5
abundance: NA
d_gene: NA
CDR3aa: CASTRGGPTNQPQHF
CDR3nt: TGTGCCAGCACCCGGGGGGGCCCCACCAATCAGCCCCAGCATTTT

v_gene: TRBV9
j_gene: TRBJ1-5
abundance: NA
d_gene: NA
CDR3aa: CASGPGDRPNQPQHF
CDR3nt: TGTGCCAGCGGTCCCGGAGACAGACCCAATCAGCCCCAGCATTTT

v_gene: TRBV15
j_gene: TRBJ1-1
abundance: NA
d_gene: NA
CDR3aa: CATSRDPNTEAFF
CDR3nt: TGTGCCACCAGCAGAGATCCAAACACTGAAGCTTTCTTT

v_gene: TRBV12-5
j_gene: TRBJ1-4
abundance: NA
d_gene: TRBD1
CDR3aa: CASGLRGQGSEKLFF
CDR3nt: TGTGCTAGTGGTTTGCGGGGACAGGGCAGTGAAAAACTGTTTTTT

v_gene: TRBV19
j_gene: TRBJ1-5
abundance: NA
d_gene: TRBD1
CDR3aa: CASRLRQGVPNQPQHF
CDR3nt: TGTGCCAGTAGGCTACGACAGGGCGTTCCCAATCAGCCCCAGCATTTT

v_gene: TRBV27
j_gene: TRBJ2-7
abundance: NA
d_gene: NA
CDR3aa: CASGRSYEQYF
CDR3nt: TGTGCCAGCGGCCGCTCCTACGAGCAGTACTTC

v_gene: TRBV7-2
j_gene: TRBJ1-1
abundance: NA
d_gene: NA
CDR3aa: CASSTDRNTEAFF
CDR3nt: TGTGCCAGCAGCACGGACAGAAACACTGAAGCTTTCTTT

v_gene: TRBV4-1
j_gene: TRBJ2-3
abundance: once
d_gene: NA
CDR3aa: CASSQTPGQGTDTQYF
CDR3nt: TGCGCCAGCAGCCAAACCCCGGGACAAGGCACAGATACGCAGTATTTT

v_gene: TRBV25-1
j_gene: TRBJ2-1
abundance: NA
d_gene: TRBD1
CDR3aa: CASMNRDSRNEQFF
CDR3nt: TGTGCCAGCATGAACCGGGACAGCCGAAATGAGCAGTTCTTC

v_gene: TRBV18
j_gene: TRBJ1-1
abundance: NA
d_gene: NA
CDR3aa: CASSPPGLMNTEAFF
CDR3nt: TGTGCCAGCTCACCACCCGGGTTAATGAACACTGAAGCTTTCTTT

v_gene: TRBV6-1
j_gene: TRBJ2-3
abundance: NA
d_gene: TRBD2
CDR3aa: CASSEIAGRTDTQYF
CDR3nt: TGTGCCAGCAGTGAAATAGCGGGGCGCACAGATACGCAGTATTTT

v_gene: TRBV24-1
j_gene: TRBJ2-7
abundance: NA
d_gene: TRBD2
CDR3aa: CATSDPTSGSVEQYF
CDR3nt: TGTGCCACCAGTGACCCGACTAGCGGGTCGGTCGAGCAGTACTTC